The 4 T cell receptor beta chains listed next were all sequenced from one sample in a study of blood T cell repertoires in COVID-19 (dated by TCRdb to about 2020). Libraries came from the immunoSEQ multiplex PCR assay. TCRdb provides this immuneACCESS table in a form limited to in-frame rearrangements. Some clones are lacking; in checked studies, under half of them reflect an unresolved V gene, and why the rest are absent is not known. The sample yields some 90,000 clones; around 88% were counted once. About 25% of the sample is in the top ten clones. The sample taken for sequencing was peripheral blood. The receptors originated from a human donor in a cohort sampled during active COVID-19.

The chain couples TRBV27 to TRBJ2-7; D is uncertain. V lost 6 bases and J 2 bases, leaving 14 bases between the germline ends. This CDR3 is built from 14 residues. Germline V CDR1 and CDR2: MNHEY, SMNVEV (reference sequence). The CDR3 region is CASRPSAEPYEQYF. In nucleotides, the CDR3 is TGTGCCAGCAGACCTTCGGCGGAGCCCTACGAGCAGTACTTC.

The chain links TRBV6-6 to TRBJ1-5; tentative D call: TRBD1 (6 bases). The V gene lost 4 bases and the J gene lost 3 bases, with 13 bases spanning the gap. Per the germline V gene, CDR1 is MNHNY and CDR2 is SVGAGI (reference sequence). There are 15 residues in the CDR3. CDR3 coding DNA: TGTGCCAGCAGTTCTACCCGGGACACCAATCAGCCCCAGCATTTT. Its translation: CASSSTRDTNQPQHF.

This clone was detected only once. The chain employs TRBV9 and TRBJ1-6, with a tentative D call TRBD1 (6 bases). Germline CDR1 reads SGDLS; CDR2 reads YYNGEE. The CDR3 consists of 15 residues. V was trimmed by 3 bases and J by 2 bases, leaving 9 bases between them. CDR3 sequence reads: CASSAGQPYNSPLHF. CDR3 nucleotides: TGTGCCAGCAGCGCAGGACAGCCCTATAATTCACCCCTCCACTTT.

V usage is TRBV18 and J usage is TRBJ1-3; TRBD1 matches 10 bases. J gave up 3 bases and V 3 bases, and 5 bases lay outside the gene matches. The germline CDR1 and CDR2 sequences are KGHSH and LQKENI. The CDR3 is 16 amino acids. The CDR3 is CASSPAGQGIGNTIYF. In DNA, the CDR3 is TGTGCCAGCTCACCCGCGGGACAGGGGATTGGAAACACCATATATTTT.